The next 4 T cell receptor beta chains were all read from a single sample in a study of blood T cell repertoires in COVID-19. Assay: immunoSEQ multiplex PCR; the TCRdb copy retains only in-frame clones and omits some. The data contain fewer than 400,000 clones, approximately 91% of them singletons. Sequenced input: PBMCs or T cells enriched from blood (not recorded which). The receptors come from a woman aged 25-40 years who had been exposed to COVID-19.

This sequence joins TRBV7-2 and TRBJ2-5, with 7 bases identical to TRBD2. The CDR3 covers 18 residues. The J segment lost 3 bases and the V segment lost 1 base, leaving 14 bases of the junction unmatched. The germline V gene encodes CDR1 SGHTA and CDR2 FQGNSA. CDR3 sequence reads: CASSLVGGGAGLKETQYF. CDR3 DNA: TGTGCCAGCAGCTTAGTCGGGGGTGGAGCGGGGTTAAAAGAGACCCAGTACTTC.

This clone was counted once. In DNA, the CDR3 is TGTGCCAGCAGCTTTAGGTCGCCGGGGGGATATGGCTACACCTTC. This encodes CASSFRSPGGYGYTF. The chain has TRBV5-4 and TRBJ1-2, with D perhaps matching TRBD1 (5 bases). The ends were cut back, 2 bases at V and 5 bases at J, with 16 bases in the middle. Germline assignment: CDR1 SGHNT and CDR2 YYREEE (reference sequence). The CDR3 loop spans 15 amino acids.

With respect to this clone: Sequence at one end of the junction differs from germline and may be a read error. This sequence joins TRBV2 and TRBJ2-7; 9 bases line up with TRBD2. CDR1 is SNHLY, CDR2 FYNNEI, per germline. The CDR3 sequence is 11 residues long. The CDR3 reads CATSAGGRGHF. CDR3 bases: TGTGCCACCTCAGCGGGGGGCCGGGGTCACTTC.

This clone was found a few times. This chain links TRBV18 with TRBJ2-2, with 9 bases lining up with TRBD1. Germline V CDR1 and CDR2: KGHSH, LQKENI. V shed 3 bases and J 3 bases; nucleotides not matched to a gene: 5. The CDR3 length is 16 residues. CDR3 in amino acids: CASSPRTGADTGELFF. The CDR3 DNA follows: TGTGCCAGCTCACCGCGGACAGGGGCGGACACCGGGGAGCTGTTTTTT.